This T cell receptor beta chain was observed in a study of shared clonotypes between healthy human individuals. In the study overall: Researchers assigned three CD4 naive, three CD4 memory, two CD8 naive and one CD8 memory plate to each donor. Study-level results: The rarefaction results pointed to incomplete sorted-subset sequencing despite large depth. The low donor count limited represented genetic and exposure-history diversity.

This clone was found once. Antigen: not known. Germline CDR1 is SGHRS and CDR2 is YFSETQ. The V end lost 1 base, the J end lost 8 bases, and 16 bases lay between the germline ends. The CDR3 totals 15 residues. Method: immunoSEQ multiplex PCR; TCRdb's copy keeps in-frame clones and lacks some. Seen here are about 1.1 million clones, roughly 77% observed once, and the top ten hold almost 0.9%. This clonotype was sampled from a man between 18 and 29 years old in good health. Some clones in this sample may be carry-over from other donors' samples. The chain recombines TRBV5-1 with TRBJ2-1; no firm D call. The sample was memory CD4+ T cells from PBMCs. Subset in this sample: CD45RA-negative fraction. CDR3 protein: CASSLRATSIDEQFF. Written as DNA, the CDR3 is TGCGCCAGCAGCTTGAGAGCAACCTCGATCGATGAGCAGTTCTTC.